Listed below are T cell receptor beta chains from one sample, sequenced in a study of yellow fever vaccine responses in identical twins. TCRdb redid the calling of the RT-PCR reads with MiXCR, one entry per CDR3 protein. Among around 2,000 distinct CDR3 sequences listed, around 83% were seen once. The sequencing here drew on T cells from blood (PBMCs), unsorted or a sorted subset (not recorded which), taken before or after yellow fever vaccination (not recorded which). These receptors came from a woman aged 18 to 35 who received the yellow fever vaccine. CDR3s include the opening cysteine and the closing phenylalanine or tryptophan. Fields, in order: V gene, D gene, J gene, clone size, CDR3 protein, CDR3 DNA. A D gene is named only where the DNA matches it firmly. Size values are once, few and many counts, or a class for expanded clones, and some rows have none.

TRBV19	TRBD1	TRBJ2-1	NA	CASTVGTGVYNEQFF	TGTGCCAGTACCGTAGGGACAGGGGTATACAATGAGCAGTTCTTC
TRBV10-3	TRBD1	TRBJ1-2	NA	CAIRGDRNDNYGYTF	TGTGCCATCAGGGGGGACAGGAACGATAACTATGGCTACACCTTC
TRBV7-6	TRBD2	TRBJ2-2	NA	CASSPKGLAGGTGELFF	TGTGCCAGCAGCCCGAAGGGACTAGCGGGGGGTACCGGGGAGCTGTTTTTT
TRBV7-9	NA	TRBJ1-1	NA	CASRGGITEAFF	TGTGCCAGCAGGGGGGGGATCACTGAAGCTTTCTTT
TRBV12-2	NA	TRBJ2-1	NA	CASRLRIRGTGRNEQFF	TGTGCAAGTCGCTTACGGATCCGGGGGACAGGGAGGAATGAGCAGTTCTTC
TRBV11-2	TRBD1	TRBJ2-7	NA	CASSLGGQGIDEQYF	TGTGCCAGCAGCTTAGGGGGACAGGGGATCGACGAGCAGTACTTC
TRBV13	TRBD1	TRBJ1-5	NA	CASGQGGDSFSQPQHF	TGTGCCAGCGGGCAGGGGGGGGATTCCTTTAGTCAGCCCCAGCATTTT
TRBV4-1	TRBD1	TRBJ1-5	few	CASSQLQGISQPQHF	TGCGCCAGCAGCCAGCTACAGGGGATCAGTCAGCCCCAGCATTTT
TRBV9	NA	TRBJ2-1	NA	CASSEPAGREQFF	TGTGCCAGCAGCGAACCCGCGGGCCGCGAGCAGTTCTTC
TRBV11-2	NA	TRBJ1-2	NA	CASSLEMDNYGYTF	TGTGCCAGCAGCTTAGAGATGGATAACTATGGCTACACCTTC
TRBV20-1	NA	TRBJ1-5	NA	CSARDGESFSNQPQHF	TGCAGTGCTAGAGATGGAGAGTCCTTTAGCAATCAGCCCCAGCATTTT
TRBV9	NA	TRBJ1-1	NA	CASSVGSENTEAFF	TGTGCCAGCAGCGTAGGATCAGAGAACACTGAAGCTTTCTTT
TRBV5-1	TRBD1	TRBJ2-1	NA	CASSWGQGGPTDEQFF	TGCGCCAGCAGCTGGGGACAGGGAGGGCCGACAGATGAGCAGTTCTTC
TRBV5-1	TRBD1	TRBJ1-5	NA	CASSSTGGNQPQHF	TGCGCCAGCAGCTCCACAGGGGGCAATCAGCCCCAGCATTTT
TRBV11-2	NA	TRBJ2-5	NA	CASSPSDGRSETQYF	TGTGCCAGCAGCCCGTCTGATGGCAGAAGTGAGACCCAGTACTTC
TRBV19	NA	TRBJ1-5	NA	CASSILPGAVNQPQHF	TGTGCCAGTAGTATTTTACCAGGGGCCGTCAATCAGCCCCAGCATTTT
TRBV6-4	NA	TRBJ2-3	NA	CASSDGAGAGDTQYF	TGTGCCAGCAGTGACGGCGCGGGGGCGGGAGATACGCAGTATTTT
TRBV13	NA	TRBJ1-1	once	CAGAPPGLMVNTEAFF	TGTGCCGGCGCGCCACCTGGGCTGATGGTGAACACTGAAGCTTTCTTT
TRBV4-1	TRBD2	TRBJ2-1	NA	CASSTRGGSGIINEQFF	TGCGCCAGCAGCACCCGGGGGGGCTCGGGGATCATTAATGAGCAGTTCTTC
TRBV7-3	NA	TRBJ1-1	once	CASSLINGDAFF	TGTGCCAGCAGCTTAATAAACGGGGACGCTTTCTTT
TRBV28	TRBD1	TRBJ2-7	NA	CASSPLGTGTFEQYF	TGTGCCAGCAGTCCGCTTGGGACAGGGACCTTTGAGCAGTACTTC
TRBV5-6	NA	TRBJ2-7	NA	CASSLYYEQYF	TGTGCCAGCAGCTTGTACTACGAGCAGTACTTC
TRBV12-3/TRBV12-4	TRBD1	TRBJ2-1	few	CASRAQGRDNEQFF	TGTGCCAGCAGGGCACAGGGGAGAGACAATGAGCAGTTCTTC
TRBV11-2	NA	TRBJ1-3	once	CASSLPGPGAQNTIYF	TGTGCCAGCAGCTTACCAGGGCCGGGGGCCCAAAACACCATATATTTT
TRBV2	TRBD2	TRBJ2-7	NA	CASSELAGPTYEQYF	TGTGCCAGCAGTGAACTAGCGGGACCTACCTACGAGCAGTACTTC
TRBV13	TRBD2	TRBJ2-4	NA	CASSPRLAGENIQYF	TGTGCCAGCAGCCCCCGACTAGCGGGGGAAAACATTCAGTACTTC
TRBV7-7	TRBD2	TRBJ2-7	NA	CASSPTSGRPAEQYF	TGTGCCAGCAGCCCAACTAGCGGGAGGCCGGCCGAGCAGTACTTC
TRBV2	NA	TRBJ2-3	NA	CASTDGLITDTQYF	TGTGCCAGCACCGACGGACTAATCACAGATACGCAGTATTTT